The rows below give T cell receptor beta chains drawn from one sample of a study of shared T cell receptors in the human thymus. This table comes from immunoSEQ multiplex PCR, and its TCRdb copy is limited to in-frame clones, with some not included. The table includes under 700,000 clones, approximately 78% detected once. This sample was shared with a second study, whose subject was human thymus T cells.

Source material: thymocytes. The receptors stem from a boy under two years old with a congenital heart defect. CDR3s include the opening cysteine and the closing phenylalanine or tryptophan. Fields, in order: CDR3 DNA, CDR3 protein, J gene, D gene, clone size, V gene. D genes are given only for firm matches. The size field is filled for only some rows; it gives once, few, many or a size class.

TGTGCCAGCAGCTTAGCCCCGACCGGGACTAGCCTGCGCGAGCAGTACTTC | CASSLAPTGTSLREQYF | TRBJ2-7 | TRBD2 | . | TRBV11-2
TGTGCCAGCAACGTCCGGGACTCGGCGGGAGAAAAGGACAATGAGCAGTTCTTC | CASNVRDSAGEKDNEQFF | TRBJ2-1 | TRBD2 | . | TRBV11-3
TGTGCCAGCACCCTGGGACTAGACATTAGCACAGATACGCAGTATTTT | CASTLGLDISTDTQYF | TRBJ2-3 | TRBD2 | few | TRBV2
TGTGCCAGCAGCCCCTACCCGGGACTAGCGGGAGGTGAGCAGTACTTC | CASSPYPGLAGGEQYF | TRBJ2-7 | TRBD2 | . | TRBV14
TGTGCCATCAGTGGGTCAGGGGGCTCTGGAAACACCATATATTTT | CAISGSGGSGNTIYF | TRBJ1-3 | TRBD1 | . | TRBV10-3
TGTGCCAGCAGAGAACAGGGTTTCCACGAGCAGTACTTC | CASREQGFHEQYF | TRBJ2-7 | . | . | TRBV2
TGTGCCAGCAGTGAAGCGAGACAGGGTCAATTCTCGGTGTTTTTT | CASSEARQGQFSVFF | TRBJ1-4 | TRBD1 | . | TRBV6-1
TGCGCCAGCAGGCCCAGAGGTAACTATGGCTACACCTTC | CASRPRGNYGYTF | TRBJ1-2 | . | . | TRBV5-1
TGCGCCAGCAGCCAAGGGGGCCCGGATGGGGCCCAGTACTTC | CASSQGGPDGAQYF | TRBJ2-5 | . | . | TRBV4-3
TGCGCCAGCAGTCAATGGAGCAGGCGGGTTCAAGAGACCCAGTACTTC | CASSQWSRRVQETQYF | TRBJ2-5 | . | . | TRBV23-1
TGTGCCAGCAGCTTAGCTAGTCGCACTGAAGCTTTCTTT | CASSLASRTEAFF | TRBJ1-1 | . | . | TRBV11-2
TGTGCCAGCAGCTTGGCCGCGGGGTTCACACAGTTTGGCGACGAGCAGTACTTC | CASSLAAGFTQFGDEQYF | TRBJ2-7 | . | few | TRBV5-6
TGTGCCAGCAGCTTAGACAGGTCCGGCTACGAGCAGTACTTC | CASSLDRSGYEQYF | TRBJ2-7 | . | . | TRBV7-2
TGCGCCAGCAGCTTGATCGGGATTGGCACAGATACGCAGTATTTT | CASSLIGIGTDTQYF | TRBJ2-3 | . | . | TRBV5-1
TGTGCCAGCAGCCCCATGGGGCGGGAGCTCGAGTTGGAGACCCAGTACTTC | CASSPMGRELELETQYF | TRBJ2-5 | TRBD2 | few | TRBV4-2
TGTGCCAGTAGTATGGGGACAAGAACTCGAACCCCTGAAGCTTTCTTT | CASSMGTRTRTPEAFF | TRBJ1-1 | . | few | TRBV19
TGTGCCAGCAGCTTAGGGGCTAGCGGCAATGAGCAGTTCTTC | CASSLGASGNEQFF | TRBJ2-1 | TRBD2 | . | TRBV7-9
TGTGCCAGCAGTGAAGACCGAGACCGGGACAGTTATACACCCCTCCACTTT | CASSEDRDRDSYTPLHF | TRBJ1-6 | TRBD1 | few | TRBV6-1
TGTGCCACCAGCAGGGCCCGGACAGGGAGCGGCTACACCTTC | CATSRARTGSGYTF | TRBJ1-2 | TRBD1 | . | TRBV15
TGCGCCAGCAGCCAAGATACGGGACAGGGCTTCGGCTACACCTTC | CASSQDTGQGFGYTF | TRBJ1-2 | TRBD1 | . | TRBV4-3
TGTGCCAGCAGTGAAACCGAACAGGGCCGGGATACGCAGTATTTT | CASSETEQGRDTQYF | TRBJ2-3 | . | . | TRBV25-1
TGCGCCAGCAGCCAAGATTGGGCTCCCGGGCAGGGAAAAGAGACCCAGTACTTC | CASSQDWAPGQGKETQYF | TRBJ2-5 | . | . | TRBV4-1
TGCGCCAGCAGCCAAGATCTGACCCAACTAGCGGGTCCCTCCTCCTACGAGCAGTACTTC | CASSQDLTQLAGPSSYEQYF | TRBJ2-7 | TRBD2 | . | TRBV4-3
TGTGCCAGCACCGGTCTTGGGGGGAATGAAAAACTGTTTTTT | CASTGLGGNEKLFF | TRBJ1-4 | . | . | TRBV27
TGCGCCAGCAGCCCCTGGACTTCTACAGATACGCAGTATTTT | CASSPWTSTDTQYF | TRBJ2-3 | . | . | TRBV5-1
TGTGCCAGTAGTGACAGACAGAAAGCCTACAATGAGCAGTTCTTC | CASSDRQKAYNEQFF | TRBJ2-1 | . | once | TRBV19
TGTGCCAGCAGTCTCCTACCGACAGGGGAATCCGACGAGCAGTACTTC | CASSLLPTGESDEQYF | TRBJ2-7 | TRBD1 | . | TRBV27